The clone carrying this TCR beta chain was recorded many times. Its specificity is unknown. The data were obtained in a study of human T cells and chemical hapten exposure. General study points: Counts of TCRs above 1 in 1000 frequency stayed unchanged with DPC sensitization.

V gave up 6 bases and J gave up 1 base, with 3 bases separating them. Per germline, CDR1 ENHRY and CDR2 SYGVKD. CDR3 length equals 11 residues. TCRdb recomputed calls from the RACE reads with MiXCR, one row per CDR3 protein. The profile shows 120,000 or so distinct CDR3 sequences, roughly 12% of them singletons. The sample's time point: pre-sensitization, week 0. Treatment noted: therapeutic diphenylcyclopropenone sensitization with weekly scalp DPC. The TCR was taken from a young woman with alopecia areata. Some clones in this sample may be carry-over from other donors' samples. The sample consisted of whole blood, taken in connection with sensitization to the hapten diphenylcyclopropenone (DPC). The chain has TRBV10-3 and TRBJ1-1, with unresolved D. CDR3 loop: CAISRNTEAFF. DNA for the CDR3: TGTGCCATCAGCCGGAACACTGAAGCTTTCTTT.